The clone carrying this TCR beta chain was seen more than once but under ten times. Its antigen remains unknown. Sequence at one end of the junction differs from germline and may be a read error. Semi-nested PCR with Nested Universal Primer A followed constant-region reverse priming of full-length variable regions. TCRdb recomputed calls from the 5' RACE reads with MiXCR, one row per CDR3 protein. The sample includes approximately 40,000 distinct CDR3 sequences, 30% of them seen just once. Overall study results and limits: Tumor memory CD4+ T cell TCR gene usage clustered with blood and lymph node memory CD4+ cells and lymph node naive CD4+ cells. Tumor Tregs overlapped most with tumor, then blood, naive CD4+ cells.

Germline V gene sequence: CDR1 SSHAT, CDR2 FNYEAQ (reference sequence). The CDR3 extends over 17 amino acids. CD4+CD45RO+CD25- cells were isolated as memory CD4+ T cells. This receptor was taken from a female donor with breast cancer. The chain carries TRBV7-7 and TRBJ2-1, with TRBD2 matching over 8 bases. Sample: tumor-infiltrating memory CD4+ T cells sorted from the breast tumor. Specified subset: memory CD4+ T cells, CD4+CD45RO+CD25-. CDR3 sequence: CASSLGAQAGAYNEQFF. CDR3 coding DNA: TGTGCTAGCAGCTTAGGGGCCCAAGCGGGGGCTTACAATGAGCAGTTCTTC.